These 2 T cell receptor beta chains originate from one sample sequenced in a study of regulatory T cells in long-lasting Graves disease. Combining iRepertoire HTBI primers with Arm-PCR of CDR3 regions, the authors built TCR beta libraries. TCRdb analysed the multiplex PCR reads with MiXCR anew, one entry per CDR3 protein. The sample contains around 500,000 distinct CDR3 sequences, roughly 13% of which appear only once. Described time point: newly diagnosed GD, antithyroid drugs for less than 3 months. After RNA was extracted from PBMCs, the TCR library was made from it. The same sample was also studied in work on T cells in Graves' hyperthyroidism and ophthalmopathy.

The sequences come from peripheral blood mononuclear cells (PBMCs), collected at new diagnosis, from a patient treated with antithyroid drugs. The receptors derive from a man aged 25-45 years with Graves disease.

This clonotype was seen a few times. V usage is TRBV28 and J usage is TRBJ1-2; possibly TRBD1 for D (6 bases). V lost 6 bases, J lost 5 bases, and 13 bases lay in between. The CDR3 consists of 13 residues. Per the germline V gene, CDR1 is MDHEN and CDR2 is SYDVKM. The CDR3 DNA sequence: TGTGCCAGCAGCTCCGACAGGCGTTATGGCTACACCTTC. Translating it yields CASSSDRRYGYTF.

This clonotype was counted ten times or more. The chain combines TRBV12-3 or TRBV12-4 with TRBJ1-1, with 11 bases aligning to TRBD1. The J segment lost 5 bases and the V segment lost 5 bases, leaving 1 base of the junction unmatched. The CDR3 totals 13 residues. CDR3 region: CASSGTGGTEAFF. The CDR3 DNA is TGTGCCAGCAGTGGGACAGGGGGAACTGAAGCTTTCTTT.